A single sample is the source of the 19 T cell receptor beta chains below, sequenced in a study of cytomegalovirus exposure and HLA in healthy donors. The PCR was carried out with 60 Vbeta primers and 13 Jbeta primers. Data came from immunoSEQ multiplex PCR; TCRdb stores just in-frame clones and leaves some out. The sample has more than 85,000 clones; 81% are singletons. The sample comprised PBMCs. The receptors were gathered from a woman in her twenties or thirties in good health and CMV-seronegative.

V gene TRBV2 combines with J gene TRBJ2-4, with unresolved D. The germline V gene has CDR1 SNHLY and CDR2 FYNNEI. This CDR3 has 12 residues. Trimming removed 10 bases at V and 7 bases at J, with 14 bases between. The CDR3 is CATSGSGNIQYF. DNA for the CDR3: TGTGCCACCTCAGGAAGTGGGAACATTCAGTACTTC.

The chain carries TRBV18 and TRBJ2-7; TRBD1 matches at 8 bases. V lost 5 bases, J lost 3 bases, and 3 bases stayed unmatched. The germline V gene has CDR1 KGHSH and CDR2 LQKENI. CDR3 length: 13 amino acids. The CDR3 sequence is CASSSGQGYEQYF. In DNA, the CDR3 is TGTGCCAGCTCATCTGGACAGGGCTACGAGCAGTACTTC.

The chain joins TRBV6-4 to TRBJ2-7; D is possibly TRBD1 (6 bases). There are 15 residues in the CDR3. Looked up from germline, CDR1 is MRHNA and CDR2 is SNTAGT. The ends were cut back, 2 bases at V and 0 bases at J, with 11 bases in the middle. The CDR3 loop reads CASSDGQGPSYEQYF. For the CDR3, the DNA is TGTGCCAGCAGTGACGGGCAGGGGCCCTCCTACGAGCAGTACTTC.

J is TRBJ2-1 and V is TRBV2; 11 bases are shared with TRBD2. The CDR3 is 14 amino acids. CDR1 is SNHLY and CDR2 is FYNNEI in the germline V gene. V was clipped by 6 bases and J by 9 bases; unmatched bases: 7. In DNA, the CDR3 is TGTGCCAGCAGACCCTTTGGGACTAGCGGTGAGCAGTTCTTC. Protein product: CASRPFGTSGEQFF.

J is TRBJ2-7 and V is TRBV29-1; TRBD2 matches 7 bases. V dropped 7 bases and J dropped 2; count of bases not matched to a gene: 5. Germline lookup yields CDR1 SQVTM and CDR2 ANQGSEA. The CDR3 runs to 12 residues. CDR3 region: CSALGGTYEQYF. CDR3 bases: TGCAGCGCTCTGGGGGGGACCTACGAGCAGTACTTC.

The chain joins TRBV30 to TRBJ2-7; 8 bases map to TRBD2. The germline V gene encodes CDR1 GTSNPN and CDR2 SVGIG (reference sequence). V shed 0 bases and J 3 bases; nucleotides not matched to a gene: 7. The CDR3 covers 15 residues. CDR3 in amino acids: CAWSVAGGVNYEQYF. CDR3 DNA sequence: TGTGCCTGGAGTGTTGCGGGAGGCGTTAACTACGAGCAGTACTTC.

The V and J genes are TRBV18 and TRBJ2-3; 8 bases are shared with TRBD1. The germline CDR1 and CDR2 sequences are KGHSH and LQKENI. The CDR3 sequence is 17 residues long. V lost 3 bases to trimming and J lost 4 bases; unmatched junction nucleotides: 12. The CDR3 is CASSPLPGTGSSDTQYF. The CDR3 coding sequence is TGTGCCAGCTCACCCTTACCCGGGACAGGTTCATCAGATACGCAGTATTTT.

The table lists this clone with a few counts. The chain uses TRBV6-6 and TRBJ2-1, with 10 positions matching TRBD2. Per germline, CDR1 MNHNY and CDR2 SVGAGI (reference sequence). The CDR3 is made up of 15 amino acids. V lost 5 bases to trimming and J lost 7 bases; unmatched junction nucleotides: 8. The CDR3 DNA is TGTGCCAGCAGTACGGGACTAGCGAAGGGAAATGAGCAGTTCTTC. Encoded protein: CASSTGLAKGNEQFF.

The rearrangement links TRBV27 to TRBJ2-6; TRBD1 matches 11 bases. Germline CDR1 is MNHEY and CDR2 is SMNVEV (reference sequence). The CDR3 has 16 amino acids. J lost 0 bases, V lost 6 bases, and 1 base had no gene match. In nucleotides, the CDR3 is TGTGCCAGCAGGGACAGGGGGCTCTCTGGGGCCAACGTCCTGACTTTC. This encodes CASRDRGLSGANVLTF.

J is TRBJ2-6 and V is TRBV7-2, with no clear D. Trimming took off 4 bases at V and 2 bases at J, with 6 bases between the two ends. This CDR3 has 14 amino acids. From germline, CDR1 is SGHTA and CDR2 FQGNSA. CDR3 in amino acids: CASSSRTGANVLTF. The CDR3 region has the DNA TGTGCCAGCAGCTCCCGTACTGGGGCCAACGTCCTGACTTTC.

The CDR3 reads CASSRGTGSYNEQFF. Here the CDR3 DNA reads TGTGCCAGCAGTAGGGGGACAGGTAGCTACAATGAGCAGTTCTTC. The rearrangement uses TRBV6-5 and TRBJ2-1; 8 bases line up with TRBD1. The J segment lost 3 bases and the V segment lost 5 bases, leaving 6 bases of the junction unmatched. From germline, CDR1 is MNHEY and CDR2 SVGAGI. This CDR3 is 15 amino acids long.

The genes are TRBV11-2 and TRBJ1-2; no clear D gene. CDR3 length equals 17 residues. V was shortened by 2 bases and J by 2 bases, with 18 bases between the two germline ends. CDR1 is SGHAT and CDR2 is FQNNGV in the germline V gene. The CDR3 reads CASSLNPLAGLNYGYTF. CDR3 in DNA: TGTGCCAGCAGCTTAAATCCCTTGGCAGGCCTAAACTATGGCTACACCTTC.

This rearrangement joins TRBV19 to TRBJ2-3, with 13 bases matching TRBD2. With 7 bases clipped from V and 8 bases from J, the junction kept 15 bases outside the gene matches. There are 17 residues in the CDR3. The germline V gene has CDR1 LNHDA and CDR2 SQIVND (reference sequence). The CDR3 sequence is CASTVSGTSGTGGTQYF. Written as DNA, the CDR3 is TGTGCCAGTACCGTCTCCGGGACTAGCGGGACCGGTGGTACGCAGTATTTT.

The chain joins TRBV2 to TRBJ2-3; the D gene is possibly TRBD2 (7 bases). The CDR3 has 14 residues. Per germline, CDR1 SNHLY and CDR2 FYNNEI. Trimming took off 10 bases at V and 2 bases at J, with 16 bases between the two ends. This CDR3 is CATHRGGSTDTQYF. The CDR3 coding sequence is TGTGCCACCCACCGCGGGGGCTCCACAGATACGCAGTATTTT. The full variable domain, in which reference TRBV2 and TRBJ2-3 provide the parts outside the CDR3, is EPEVTQTPSHQVTQMGQEVILRCVPISNHLYFYWYRQILGQKVEFLVSFYNNEISEKSEIFDDQFSVERPDGSNFTLKIRSTKLEDSAMYFCATHRGGSTDTQYFGPGTRLTVL.

The gene calls are TRBV7-9 and TRBJ2-3; 9 bases are a match to TRBD2. V trimming: 7 bases; J trimming: 3 bases; junction bases outside the gene matches: 8. Germline lookup yields CDR1 SEHNR and CDR2 FQNEAQ (reference sequence). This CDR3 region has 15 residues. The CDR3 is CASMRREGRTDTQYF. CDR3 sequence (DNA): TGTGCCAGCATGAGGCGGGAGGGCCGGACAGATACGCAGTATTTT.

J is TRBJ2-3 and V is TRBV7-3, with TRBD2 matching 9 bases. The CDR3 is 17 amino acids. Trimming took 2 bases from V and 0 from J; bases not matched to a gene: 6. Germline values: CDR1 SGHTA, CDR2 FQGTGA. CDR3 residues: CASSLVASGDSTDTQYF. Here the CDR3 DNA reads TGTGCCAGCAGCTTAGTGGCTAGCGGGGATAGCACAGATACGCAGTATTTT. The complete variable domain, with remaining parts taken from reference TRBV7-3 and TRBJ2-3, reads GAGVSQTPSNKVTEKGKYVELRCDPISGHTALYWYRQSLGQGPEFLIYFQGTGAADDSGLPNDRFFAVRPEGSVSTLKIQRTERGDSAVYLCASSLVASGDSTDTQYFGPGTRLTVL.

The V call is TRBV11-2, the J call TRBJ2-5, with 7 bases aligning to TRBD2. The CDR3 sequence is 14 residues long. Per germline, CDR1 SGHAT and CDR2 FQNNGV. V lost 5 bases, J lost 6 bases, and 9 bases stayed unmatched. CDR3: CASSESSGLKTQYF. CDR3 sequence (DNA): TGTGCCAGCAGCGAATCTAGCGGCTTAAAGACCCAGTACTTC.

The rearrangement links TRBV5-5 to TRBJ2-7; no reliable D call. The CDR3 has 14 amino acids. V shed 5 bases and J shed 3 bases, with 15 bases lying between them. Germline CDR1 is SGHKS and CDR2 is YYEKEE (reference sequence). CDR3 protein: CASSWNDGYYEQYF. The CDR3 bases are TGTGCCAGCAGTTGGAATGACGGGTACTACGAGCAGTACTTC.

This chain connects TRBV6-1 to TRBJ2-7; D may be TRBD2 (6 bases). V was shortened by 6 bases and J by 6 bases, with 15 bases between the two germline ends. The length of the CDR3 is 13 residues. CDR1 MNHNS and CDR2 SASEGT come from the germline V gene. The CDR3 DNA reads TGTGCCAGCAGCGAAACTAGACTAGGCGAGCAGTACTTC. This sequence encodes CASSETRLGEQYF.